This is a list of T cell receptor beta chains from one sample in a study of blood T cells in healthy people across ages. TCRdb analysed the 5' RACE reads with MiXCR anew, one entry per CDR3 protein. The sample has some 1.5 million distinct CDR3 sequences, roughly 27% seen once. Sample: blood. Receptors originate from a woman under 40 in good health. The CDR3 runs from the conserved cysteine through the conserved F or W. The D gene is left open where the match is weak. The size entry is marked missing in some rows and otherwise reads once, few, many or a size class.

v_call	cdr3_length	clone_size	j_call	d_call	cdr3_aa	cdr3_nt
TRBV15	13	-	TRBJ2-5	-	CATSREKQETQYF	TGTGCCACCAGCAGAGAGAAACAAGAGACCCAGTACTTC
TRBV28	14	few	TRBJ1-4	-	CASSLYSEAEKLFF	TGTGCCAGCAGCCTTTACAGTGAGGCGGAAAAACTGTTTTTT
TRBV28	14	-	TRBJ1-5	-	CASREGRRNQPQHF	TGTGCCAGCAGGGAAGGGAGGCGGAATCAGCCCCAGCATTTT
TRBV7-2	15	-	TRBJ1-2	-	CASSLGGAGQDGYTF	TGCGCCAGCAGCTTAGGGGGGGCGGGACAAGATGGCTACACCTTC
TRBV7-9	13	few	TRBJ1-5	-	CASSSTGTQPQHF	TGTGCCAGCAGCAGCACAGGGACTCAGCCCCAGCATTTT
TRBV11-2	16	few	TRBJ1-5	-	CASSPGGEYSNQPQHF	TGTGCCAGCAGCCCAGGTGGGGAATATAGCAATCAGCCCCAGCATTTT
TRBV28	15	-	TRBJ2-3	TRBD1	CASSLTGGITDTQYF	TGTGCCAGCAGTTTAACAGGGGGAATCACAGATACGCAGTATTTT
TRBV12-5	12	-	TRBJ1-3	-	CASGFLRNTIYF	TGTGCTAGTGGTTTCCTTAGGAACACCATATATTTT
TRBV11-3	14	-	TRBJ2-3	-	CASSPRGAGDTQYF	TGTGCCAGCAGCCCCCGGGGGGCAGGAGATACGCAGTATTTT
TRBV4-1	14	many	TRBJ2-5	-	CASSQDPSFETQYF	TGCGCCAGCAGCCAAGATCCTAGTTTTGAGACCCAGTACTTC
TRBV4-1	15	few	TRBJ2-3	TRBD1	CASSPQGPSTDTQYF	TGCGCCAGCAGCCCACAGGGGCCTAGCACAGATACGCAGTATTTT